These 15 T cell receptor beta chains came from one sample sequenced in a study of sequential checkpoint blockade in melanoma. Described treatment: randomized to nivolumab then ipilimumab (arm A) or the reverse (arm B). Sequencing used immunoSEQ multiplex PCR; TCRdb keeps in-frame clones, though not all of them. The data show tens of thousands of clones, approximately 84% seen once. The sample was CD8+ T cells sorted from blood (inferred from file names), taken from a patient given nivolumab and ipilimumab in sequence. Receptors originate from a human donor with melanoma.

The gene calls are TRBV10-3 and TRBJ2-2; D might be TRBD1 (5 bases). There are 16 residues in the CDR3. Trimming stripped 6 bases from V and 0 bases from J, with 14 bases between. The germline CDR1 and CDR2 sequences are ENHRY and SYGVKD. In DNA form, the CDR3 reads TGTGCCATCAGCCTCCAAGGGGTCGCGAACACCGGGGAGCTGTTTTTT. Residues: CAISLQGVANTGELFF.

For this clone: At one of its ends the junction is not consistent with the germline gene, which may arise from a read error. V usage is TRBV28 and J usage is TRBJ2-7; D might be TRBD1 (7 bases). Germline CDR1 reads MDHEN; CDR2 reads SYDVKM. The length of the CDR3 is 13 residues. The CDR3 loop reads CVSSLSGGGEQYF. CDR3 nucleotides: TGTGTCAGCAGTTTATCAGGGGGAGGCGAGCAGTACTTC. Supplemented by reference TRBV28 and TRBJ2-7, the full variable domain reads DVKVTQSSRYLVKRTGEKVFLECVQDMDHENMFWYRQDPGLGLRLIYFSYDVKMKEKGDIPEGYSVSREKKERFSLILESASTNQTSMYLCVSSLSGGGEQYFGPGTRLTVT.

V gene TRBV7-9 combines with J gene TRBJ1-2, with 7 bases aligning to TRBD1. The CDR3 sequence is 19 residues long. CDR1 SEHNR and CDR2 FQNEAQ come from the germline V gene (reference sequence). With 4 bases clipped from V and 0 bases from J, the junction kept 17 bases outside the gene matches. CDR3 in amino acids: CASSSNLDRVWISNYGYTF. The CDR3 DNA reads TGTGCCAGCAGCTCGAACCTCGACAGGGTTTGGATTTCTAACTATGGCTACACCTTC.

CDR3 amino acids: CASRHRANYEQYF. The CDR3 DNA follows: TGTGCCAGCAGACACAGGGCAAACTACGAGCAGTACTTC. The rearrangement uses TRBV27 and TRBJ2-7; D perhaps matches TRBD1 (6 bases). CDR3 length equals 13 residues. V was clipped by 6 bases and J by 3 bases, with 12 bases between them. Germline assignment: CDR1 MNHEY and CDR2 SMNVEV (reference sequence).

The gene calls are TRBV19 and TRBJ2-5; possibly TRBD1 for D (9 bases). The assigned J gene may be wrong: the sequence end matches TRBJ2-7 better. Germline V gives CDR1 LNHDA, CDR2 SQIVND (reference sequence). CDR3 length: 17 residues. This chain's CDR3 is CASSIGVAGQGAYEQYF. The DNA for the CDR3 is TGTGCCAGTAGTATAGGGGTAGCGGGACAGGGCGCCTACGAGCAGTACTTC.

V is TRBV7-9 and J is TRBJ2-5; D is uncertain. The CDR3 length is 15 residues. The germline V and J ends were trimmed by 0 bases and 3 bases, with 11 bases remaining between them. Germline CDR1 reads SEHNR; CDR2 reads FQNEAQ (reference sequence). DNA for the CDR3: TGTGCCAGCAGCTTAGCGCGGCCAGTCGAAGAGACCCAGTACTTC. It encodes CASSLARPVEETQYF.

The chain links TRBV7-6 to TRBJ2-3, with 14 nucleotides matching TRBD2. CDR1 is SGHVS, CDR2 FNYEAQ, per germline. V dropped 5 bases and J dropped 3; count of bases not matched to a gene: 4. The CDR3 length is 16 residues. The CDR3: CASSRLAGGGTDTQYF. The CDR3 nucleotides are TGTGCCAGCAGCCGACTAGCGGGAGGGGGGACAGATACGCAGTATTTT.

This clone was observed a few times. The chain uses TRBV10-1 and TRBJ1-2; 7 bases fit TRBD1. CDR3 size: 13 residues. Trimming cost V 4 bases and J 8 bases; bases outside gene matches: 7. Looked up from germline, CDR1 is WNHNN and CDR2 is SYGVQD (reference sequence). The DNA of the CDR3 is TGCGCCAGCAGTGCCACAGGGGCCGCGGGCTACACCTTC. This gives the protein CASSATGAAGYTF.

The table lists this clone with a few counts. V is TRBV9 and J is TRBJ2-2; TRBD2 agrees at 9 bases. V was clipped by 0 bases and J by 3 bases; unmatched bases: 9. Germline lookup yields CDR1 SGDLS and CDR2 YYNGEE. This CDR3 contains 18 residues. CDR3: CASSVVGLAGPHTGELFF. In nucleotides, the CDR3 is TGTGCCAGCAGCGTAGTAGGTCTAGCGGGACCGCACACCGGGGAGCTGTTTTTT.

This clone was counted once. The chain joins TRBV27 to TRBJ2-1; a weak D match, TRBD2 (6 bases). The V end was cut by 5 bases, the J end by 8 bases, with 19 bases between. CDR3 length: 15 residues. Germline-derived CDR1 and CDR2 are MNHEY and SMNVEV (reference sequence). CDR3 loop: CASSPPAGSWDEQFF. The CDR3 DNA reads as TGTGCCAGCAGTCCCCCTGCGGGGTCCTGGGATGAGCAGTTCTTC.

This clone is classed as medium-sized (0.01 to 0.1%). The V and J genes are TRBV6-1 and TRBJ1-4; D perhaps matches TRBD1 (5 bases). The CDR3 extends over 15 amino acids. Germline values: CDR1 MNHNS, CDR2 SASEGT. Trimming shortened V by 0 bases and J by 7 bases, and 12 bases separated the two germline ends. For the CDR3, the DNA is TGTGCCAGCAGTGAAGCTACTGGAGGGGCTGAAAAACTGTTTTTT. This translates into CASSEATGGAEKLFF.

V gene TRBV4-1 combines with J gene TRBJ2-7; weak D call: TRBD1 (6 bases). This CDR3 comprises 14 residues. The V and J ends lost 3 bases and 3 bases respectively, with 12 bases between them. The germline gives CDR1 MGHRA, CDR2 YSYEKL. The CDR3 DNA follows: TGCGCCAGCAGCCATATAGGGGGATTCTACGAGCAGTACTTC. Translated, it gives CASSHIGGFYEQYF.

The gene calls are TRBV19 and TRBJ2-2, with 8 nucleotides matching TRBD1. Germline CDR1 LNHDA, CDR2 SQIVND (reference sequence). The CDR3 is 18 residues long. The V segment lost 5 bases and the J segment 5 bases; nucleotides outside the gene matches: 16. The CDR3 sequence is CASSPPIATGVRTGELFF. The CDR3 DNA sequence: TGTGCCAGTAGTCCACCGATCGCGACAGGGGTGAGGACCGGGGAGCTGTTTTTT.

This clone was observed once. The chain couples TRBV21-1 to TRBJ2-3; TRBD2 is the table's D call and was not checked against the DNA. TRBV21-1 has pseudogene status. This CDR3 has 18 residues. The CDR3 is CASSKVEGLAGSTDTQYF. The CDR3 DNA reads as TGTGCCAGCAGCAAAGTGGAGGGACTAGCGGGGAGCACAGATACGCAGTATTTT.

V gene TRBV10-2 combines with J gene TRBJ2-5, with unresolved D. CDR1 and CDR2 (germline): WSHSY, SAAADI. The CDR3 extends over 12 amino acids. The ends were cut back, 4 bases at V and 5 bases at J, with 8 bases in the middle. The CDR3 nucleotides read TGCGCCAGCAGTGGTTTCGAGGAGACCCAGTACTTC. As protein: CASSGFEETQYF.